This is a list of T cell receptor beta chains from one sample in a study of response to subunit inactivated influenza vaccine. TCRdb re-analysed the RT-PCR reads in MiXCR, keeping a single row per CDR3 protein. The data contain around 710,000 distinct CDR3 sequences, approximately 14% of them singletons. This material consisted of PBMCs from blood, taken approximately 15 days before vaccination. These receptors came from a middle-aged man who received an inactivated influenza vaccine. The CDR3 runs from the conserved cysteine through the conserved F or W. A D gene is named only where the DNA matches it firmly. The listing skips clone size in some rows; elsewhere it reads once, few, many or a size class.

TRBD2 | TRBJ2-3 | few | TRBV20-1 | CSARLLSGLAGGQGDTQYF | TGCAGTGCTAGACTACTATCCGGACTAGCGGGGGGGCAGGGAGATACGCAGTATTTT
TRBD1 | TRBJ2-3 | many | TRBV28 | CASSSRTGKGTDTQYF | TGTGCCAGCAGTTCCCGGACAGGCAAGGGCACAGATACGCAGTATTTT
- | TRBJ1-6 | - | TRBV4-2 | CASSQSVDSPLHF | TGTGCCAGCAGCCAAAGTGTCGATTCACCCCTCCACTTT
- | TRBJ1-1 | many | TRBV6-2/TRBV6-3 | CASSYPLSKTDRGTEAFF | TGTGCCAGCAGTTACCCCCTGAGTAAGACAGACCGGGGGACTGAAGCTTTCTTT
- | TRBJ1-1 | - | TRBV5-1 | CASSFEPEMGAFF | TGCGCCAGCAGCTTCGAACCAGAGATGGGAGCTTTCTTT
- | TRBJ2-7 | few | TRBV14 | CASSKGSRRPYEQYF | TGTGCCAGCAGCAAAGGGTCCAGGCGACCCTACGAGCAGTACTTC
- | TRBJ2-2 | - | TRBV7-9 | CASGLLNTGELFF | TGTGCCAGCGGACTACTAAACACCGGGGAGCTGTTTTTT
- | TRBJ2-2 | - | TRBV24-1 | CATSHLTGNPGELFF | TGTGCCACCAGCCATTTAACAGGGAATCCCGGGGAGCTGTTTTTT
TRBD2 | TRBJ2-5 | few | TRBV5-1 | CASSLTSGTGETQYF | TGCGCCAGCAGCTTGACTAGCGGGACTGGAGAGACCCAGTACTTC
- | TRBJ2-7 | - | TRBV4-2 | CASSQEGVGGIYEQYF | TGTGCCAGCAGCCAAGAAGGCGTCGGCGGGATCTACGAGCAGTACTTC